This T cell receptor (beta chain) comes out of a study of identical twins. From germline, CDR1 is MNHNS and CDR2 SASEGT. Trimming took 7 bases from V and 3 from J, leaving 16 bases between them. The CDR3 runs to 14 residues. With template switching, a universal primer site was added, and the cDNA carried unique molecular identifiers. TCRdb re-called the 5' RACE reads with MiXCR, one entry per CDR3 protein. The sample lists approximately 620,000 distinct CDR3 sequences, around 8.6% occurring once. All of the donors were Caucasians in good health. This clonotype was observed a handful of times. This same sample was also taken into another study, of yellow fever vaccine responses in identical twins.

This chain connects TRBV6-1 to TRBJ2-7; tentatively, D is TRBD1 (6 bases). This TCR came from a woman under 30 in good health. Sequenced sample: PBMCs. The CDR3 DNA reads TGTGCCAGCACCCTGACAGGAGGTGACTACGAGCAGTACTTC. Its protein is CASTLTGGDYEQYF.